This T cell receptor (beta chain) was profiled in a study of blood T cell repertoires in COVID-19. Overall study context: Sources were T cells, B-cell-depleted T cells, or PBMCs; the material itself was cDNA or gDNA.

Original handling: The assay estimated nucleated cells by amplifying reference gene primers. The table came from immunoSEQ multiplex PCR; TCRdb's copy has only in-frame clones and leaves some out. That table furnishes V, J and clone size, whereas the DNA furnished D and trimming. The profile shows some 270,000 clones, 89% of them singletons. With respect to this clone: Distinct nucleotide sequences in the sample also encode this CDR3.

The sequence was collected from a man aged 45 to 65 with acute or convalescent COVID-19. Sample: peripheral blood.

The CDR3 is CAWSVRVRDTEAFF. The CDR3 coding sequence is TGTGCCTGGAGTGTGAGGGTTCGGGACACTGAAGCTTTCTTT. The V and J genes are TRBV30 and TRBJ1-1; D unresolved. CDR3 length: 14 amino acids. The V and J ends lost 0 bases and 3 bases respectively, with 11 bases between them. Germline V gene sequence: CDR1 GTSNPN, CDR2 SVGIG (reference sequence). The full variable domain, completed using reference TRBV30 and TRBJ1-1, is SQTIHQWPATLVQPVGSPLSLECTVEGTSNPNLYWYRQAAGRGLQLLFYSVGIGQISSEVPQNLSASRPQDRQFILSSKKLLLSDSGFYLCAWSVRVRDTEAFFGQGTRLTVV.